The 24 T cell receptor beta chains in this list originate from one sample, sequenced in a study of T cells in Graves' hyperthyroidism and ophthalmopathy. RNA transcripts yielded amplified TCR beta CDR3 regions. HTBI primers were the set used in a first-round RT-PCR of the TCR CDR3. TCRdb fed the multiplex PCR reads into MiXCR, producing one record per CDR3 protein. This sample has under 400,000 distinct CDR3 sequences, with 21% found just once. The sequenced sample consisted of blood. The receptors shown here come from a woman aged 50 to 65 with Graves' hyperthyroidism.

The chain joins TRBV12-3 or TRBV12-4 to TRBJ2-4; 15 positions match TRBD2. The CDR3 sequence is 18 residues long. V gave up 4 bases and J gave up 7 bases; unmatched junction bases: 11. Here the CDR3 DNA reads TGTGCCAGCAGTTCTCGGACTAGCGGGAGGGCTATTGGGAACATTCAGTACTTC. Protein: CASSSRTSGRAIGNIQYF.

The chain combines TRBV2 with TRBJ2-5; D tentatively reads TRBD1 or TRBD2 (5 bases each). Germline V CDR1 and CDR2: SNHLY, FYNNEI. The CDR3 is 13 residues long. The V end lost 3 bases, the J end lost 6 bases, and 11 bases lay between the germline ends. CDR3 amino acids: CASSERQGQTQYF. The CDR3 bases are TGTGCCAGCAGTGAGCGGCAGGGACAGACCCAGTACTTC.

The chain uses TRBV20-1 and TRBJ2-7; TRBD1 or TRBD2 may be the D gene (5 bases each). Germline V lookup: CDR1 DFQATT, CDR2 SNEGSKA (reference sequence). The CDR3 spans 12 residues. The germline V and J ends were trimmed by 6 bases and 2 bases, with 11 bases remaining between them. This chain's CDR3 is CSAGEDPYEQYF. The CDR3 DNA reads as TGCAGTGCGGGGGAAGATCCCTACGAGCAGTACTTC.

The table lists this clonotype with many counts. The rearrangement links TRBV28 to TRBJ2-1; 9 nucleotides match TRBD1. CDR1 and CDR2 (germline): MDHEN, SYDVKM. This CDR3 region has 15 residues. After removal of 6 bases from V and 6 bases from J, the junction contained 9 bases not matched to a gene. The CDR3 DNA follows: TGTGCCAGCAGGTTTCCCGGGACAGGGTCCAATGAGCAGTTCTTC. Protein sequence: CASRFPGTGSNEQFF.

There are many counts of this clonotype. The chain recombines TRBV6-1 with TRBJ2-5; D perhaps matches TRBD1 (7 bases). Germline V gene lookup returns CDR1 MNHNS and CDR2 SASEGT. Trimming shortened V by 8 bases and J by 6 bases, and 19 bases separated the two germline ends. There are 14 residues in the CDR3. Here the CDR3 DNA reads TGTGCCAGCGAGCTCGGTCAGGGGGGAAAGACCCAGTACTTC. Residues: CASELGQGGKTQYF.

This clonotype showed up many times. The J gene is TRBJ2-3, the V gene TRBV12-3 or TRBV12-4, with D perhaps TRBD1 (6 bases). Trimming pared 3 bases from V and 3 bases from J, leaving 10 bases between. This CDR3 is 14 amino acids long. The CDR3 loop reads CASSLDSTTDTQYF. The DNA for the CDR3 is TGTGCCAGCAGTTTGGACAGTACAACAGATACGCAGTATTTT.

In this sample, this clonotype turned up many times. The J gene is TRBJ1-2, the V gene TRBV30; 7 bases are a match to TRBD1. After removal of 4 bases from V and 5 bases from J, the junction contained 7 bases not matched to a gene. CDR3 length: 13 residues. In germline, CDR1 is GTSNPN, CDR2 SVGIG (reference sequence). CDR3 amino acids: CAWTRQGGYGYTF. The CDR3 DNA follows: TGTGCCTGGACCAGACAGGGAGGATATGGCTACACCTTC.

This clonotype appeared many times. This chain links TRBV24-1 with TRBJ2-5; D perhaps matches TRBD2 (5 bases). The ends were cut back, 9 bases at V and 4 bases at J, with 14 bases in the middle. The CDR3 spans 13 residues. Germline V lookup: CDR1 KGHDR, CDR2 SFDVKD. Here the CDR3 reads CATGGRETETQYF. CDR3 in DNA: TGTGCCACCGGAGGAAGGGAAACAGAGACCCAGTACTTC.

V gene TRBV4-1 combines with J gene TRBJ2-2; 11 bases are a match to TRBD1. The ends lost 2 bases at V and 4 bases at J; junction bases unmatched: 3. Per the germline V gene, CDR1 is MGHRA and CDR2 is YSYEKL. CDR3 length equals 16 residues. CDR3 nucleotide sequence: TGCGCCAGCAGCCAAAAAGGACAGGGGGCCACCGGGGAGCTGTTTTTT. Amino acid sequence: CASSQKGQGATGELFF.

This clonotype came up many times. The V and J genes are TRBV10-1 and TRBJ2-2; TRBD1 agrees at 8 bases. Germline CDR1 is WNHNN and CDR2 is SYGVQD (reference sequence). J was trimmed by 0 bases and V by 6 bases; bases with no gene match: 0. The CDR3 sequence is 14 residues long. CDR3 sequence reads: CASRGQANTGELFF. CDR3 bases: TGCGCCAGCAGGGGACAGGCGAACACCGGGGAGCTGTTTTTT.

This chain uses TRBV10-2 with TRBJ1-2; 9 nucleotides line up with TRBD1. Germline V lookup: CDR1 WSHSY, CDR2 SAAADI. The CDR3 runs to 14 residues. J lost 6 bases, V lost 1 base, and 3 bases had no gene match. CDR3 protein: CASSEYRTGDGYTF. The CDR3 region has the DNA TGCGCCAGCAGTGAGTATAGGACAGGGGATGGCTACACCTTC.

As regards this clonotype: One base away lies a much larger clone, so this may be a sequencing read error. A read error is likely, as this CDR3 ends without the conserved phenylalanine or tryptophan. CDR3 sequence (DNA): TGCGCCAGCAGCCAAGGGACGACAGGAAACACCATATATCTT. It encodes CASSQGTTGNTIYL. The chain recombines TRBV4-1 with TRBJ1-3; D ambiguous. In germline, CDR1 is MGHRA, CDR2 YSYEKL. The CDR3 contains 14 residues. V was clipped by 1 base and J by 4 bases, with 8 bases between them.

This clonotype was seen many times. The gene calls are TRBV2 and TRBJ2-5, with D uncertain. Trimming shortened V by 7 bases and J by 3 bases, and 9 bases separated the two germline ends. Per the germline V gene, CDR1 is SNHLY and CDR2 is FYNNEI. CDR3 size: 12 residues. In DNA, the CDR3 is TGTGCCAGCAACGGGCTAAAAGAGACCCAGTACTTC. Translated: CASNGLKETQYF.

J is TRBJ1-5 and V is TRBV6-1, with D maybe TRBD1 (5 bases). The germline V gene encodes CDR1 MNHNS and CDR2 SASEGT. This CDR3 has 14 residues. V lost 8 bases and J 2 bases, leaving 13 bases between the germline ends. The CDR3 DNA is TGTGCCAGCGTATGGGAAGGGGGCAATCAGCCCCAGCATTTT. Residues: CASVWEGGNQPQHF.

CDR3 coding DNA: TGTGCCTGGAGAAGGGTATTGAGCACTGAAGCTTTCTTT. This gives the protein CAWRRVLSTEAFF. The rearrangement joins TRBV30 to TRBJ1-1; D is unclear. With 3 bases removed from V and 4 bases from J, the gap between germline ends came to 12 bases. CDR1 GTSNPN and CDR2 SVGIG come from the germline V gene (reference sequence). This CDR3 is built from 13 residues.

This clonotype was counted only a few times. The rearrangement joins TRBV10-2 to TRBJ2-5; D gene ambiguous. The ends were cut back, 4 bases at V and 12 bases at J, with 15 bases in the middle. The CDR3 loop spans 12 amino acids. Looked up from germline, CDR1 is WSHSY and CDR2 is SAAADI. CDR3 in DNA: TGCGCCAGCAGTGTCCTTGGGCCCTTCGAGTACTTC. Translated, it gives CASSVLGPFEYF.

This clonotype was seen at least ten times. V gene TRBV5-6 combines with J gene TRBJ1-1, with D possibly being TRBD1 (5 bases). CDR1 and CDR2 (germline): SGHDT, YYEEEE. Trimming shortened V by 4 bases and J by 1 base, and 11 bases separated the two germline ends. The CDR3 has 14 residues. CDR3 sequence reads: CASSTGRRNTEAFF. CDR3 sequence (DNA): TGTGCCAGCAGCACGGGACGGCGGAACACTGAAGCTTTCTTT.

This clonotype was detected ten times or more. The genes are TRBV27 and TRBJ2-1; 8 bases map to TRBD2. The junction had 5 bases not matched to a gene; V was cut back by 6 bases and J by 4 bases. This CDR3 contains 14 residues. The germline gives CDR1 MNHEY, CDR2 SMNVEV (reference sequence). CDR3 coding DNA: TGTGCCAGCAGCCTCAAGCGGGGGTACAATGAGCAGTTCTTC. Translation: CASSLKRGYNEQFF.

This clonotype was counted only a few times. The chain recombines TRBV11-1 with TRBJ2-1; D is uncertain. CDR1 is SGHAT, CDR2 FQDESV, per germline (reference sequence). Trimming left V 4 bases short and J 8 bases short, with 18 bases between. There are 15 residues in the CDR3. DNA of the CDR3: TGTGCCAGCAGCTCGGTCCTCCCGGCGAGCGATGAGCAGTTCTTC. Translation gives CASSSVLPASDEQFF. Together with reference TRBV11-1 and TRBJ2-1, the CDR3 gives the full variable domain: EAEVAQSPRYKITEKSQAVAFWCDPISGHATLYWYRQILGQGPELLVQFQDESVVDDSQLPKDRFSAERLKGVDSTLKIQPAELGDSAMYLCASSSVLPASDEQFFGPGTRLTVL.

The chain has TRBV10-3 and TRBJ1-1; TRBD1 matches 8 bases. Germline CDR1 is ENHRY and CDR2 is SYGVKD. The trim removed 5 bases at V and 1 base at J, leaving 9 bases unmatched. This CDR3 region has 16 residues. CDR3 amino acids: CAISRQTGAGNTEAFF. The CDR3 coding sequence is TGTGCCATCAGTCGGCAGACAGGGGCGGGGAACACTGAAGCTTTCTTT.

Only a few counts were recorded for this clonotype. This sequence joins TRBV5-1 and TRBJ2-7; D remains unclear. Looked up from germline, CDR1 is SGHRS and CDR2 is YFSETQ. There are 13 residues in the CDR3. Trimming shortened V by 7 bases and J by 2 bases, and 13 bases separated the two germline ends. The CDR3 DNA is TGCGCCAGCGGCTGGAAGGTAGCCTACGAGCAGTACTTC. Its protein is CASGWKVAYEQYF. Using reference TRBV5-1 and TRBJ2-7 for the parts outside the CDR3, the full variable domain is KAGVTQTPRYLIKTRGQQVTLSCSPISGHRSVSWYQQTPGQGLQFLFEYFSETQRNKGNFPGRFSGRQFSNSRSEMNVSTLELGDSALYLCASGWKVAYEQYFGPGTRLTVT.

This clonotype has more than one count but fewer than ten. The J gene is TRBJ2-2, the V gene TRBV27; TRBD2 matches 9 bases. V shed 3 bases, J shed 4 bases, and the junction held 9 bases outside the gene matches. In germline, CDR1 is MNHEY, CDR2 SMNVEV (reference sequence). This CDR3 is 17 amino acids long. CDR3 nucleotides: TGTGCCAGCAGTTTGAGTGGTGCGGGGGGGATCACCGGGGAGCTGTTTTTT. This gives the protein CASSLSGAGGITGELFF.

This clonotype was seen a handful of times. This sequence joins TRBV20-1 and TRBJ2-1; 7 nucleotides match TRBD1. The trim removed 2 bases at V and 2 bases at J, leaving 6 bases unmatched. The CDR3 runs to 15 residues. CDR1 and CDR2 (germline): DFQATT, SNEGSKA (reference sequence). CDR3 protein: CSARKTGAPYNEQFF. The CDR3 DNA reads TGCAGTGCTAGAAAAACAGGGGCACCCTACAATGAGCAGTTCTTC.

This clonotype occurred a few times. The CDR3 region is CSARDGTLSSYNEQFF. DNA for the CDR3: TGCAGTGCTAGAGATGGGACCCTCAGCTCCTACAATGAGCAGTTCTTC. The chain carries TRBV20-1 and TRBJ2-1; D tentatively fits TRBD1 or TRBD2 (5 bases each). Trimming removed 0 bases at V and 0 bases at J, with 12 bases between. The CDR3 contains 16 residues. CDR1 is DFQATT and CDR2 is SNEGSKA in the germline V gene (reference sequence).